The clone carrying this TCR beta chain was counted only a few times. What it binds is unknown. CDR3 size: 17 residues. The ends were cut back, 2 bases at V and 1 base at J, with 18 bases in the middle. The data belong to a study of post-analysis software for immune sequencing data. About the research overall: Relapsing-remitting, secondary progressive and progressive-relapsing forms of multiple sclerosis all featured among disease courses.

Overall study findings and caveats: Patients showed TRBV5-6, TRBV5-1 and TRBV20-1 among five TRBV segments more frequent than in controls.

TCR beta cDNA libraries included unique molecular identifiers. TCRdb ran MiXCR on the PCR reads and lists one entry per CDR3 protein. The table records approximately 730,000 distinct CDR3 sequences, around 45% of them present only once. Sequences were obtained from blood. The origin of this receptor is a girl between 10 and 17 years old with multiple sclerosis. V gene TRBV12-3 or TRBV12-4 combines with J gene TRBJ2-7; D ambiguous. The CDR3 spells CASSLSLRADLSYEQYF. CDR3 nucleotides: TGTGCCAGCAGTTTATCCCTCCGTGCGGATCTGTCCTACGAGCAGTACTTC.